This T cell receptor beta chain originates from a study of blood T cells in healthy people across ages. The authors isolated at least 6.5 million PBMCs per sample. This clonotype was observed a handful of times. A J-beta primer mix and a sample-barcoded 5' primer were used in a second PCR of about 7 to 12 cycles. Every cDNA was tagged by a template-switch adaptor with 12 random nucleotides. TCRdb fed the 5' RACE reads into MiXCR, producing one record per CDR3 protein. The top ten hold roughly 3.1% of the sample, which has roughly 800,000 distinct CDR3 sequences, roughly 24% seen once. The same sample was also studied in work on T cells of mothers and their children.

The sample consisted of blood. This sequence originates from a boy aged 5-17 years in good health.

The CDR3: CASSPREGVSEQFF. The CDR3 DNA reads as TGTGCCAGCAGCCCGAGGGAGGGGGTGAGTGAGCAGTTCTTC. The rearrangement links TRBV11-2 to TRBJ2-5; possible D gene TRBD2, 7 bases. TRBJ2-1 explains the end of the DNA better; the J call may be wrong. The length of the CDR3 is 14 residues. Germline values: CDR1 SGHAT, CDR2 FQNNGV.